These 5 T cell receptor beta chains share one sample of origin, sequenced in a study of blood T cell repertoires in COVID-19. Assay used: immunoSEQ multiplex PCR; TCRdb lists only in-frame clones, some missing. The sample yields 190,000 or so clones, roughly 90% seen once. The sample taken for sequencing was PBMCs or T cells enriched from blood (not recorded which). The receptors originated from a woman aged 25-40 years who had been exposed to COVID-19.

The chain links TRBV19 to TRBJ2-7; 7 nucleotides line up with TRBD1. V lost 4 bases to trimming and J lost 4 bases; unmatched junction nucleotides: 4. Germline V gene sequence: CDR1 LNHDA, CDR2 SQIVND (reference sequence). The CDR3 is made up of 13 amino acids. DNA for the CDR3: TGTGCCAGTAGTAGGACAGGATCTTACGAGCAGTACTTC. Residues: CASSRTGSYEQYF.

V usage is TRBV5-8 and J usage is TRBJ2-2, with 7 bases fitting TRBD1. The CDR3 sequence is 17 residues long. CDR1 SGHTS and CDR2 YDEGEE come from the germline V gene. Trimming removed 4 bases from V and 0 bases from J; junction bases left unmatched: 9. The CDR3 here is CASSPPRDSANTGELFF. CDR3 nucleotide sequence: TGTGCCAGCAGCCCCCCCCGGGACAGCGCGAACACCGGGGAGCTGTTTTTT.

The chain carries TRBV2 and TRBJ2-7; 8 nucleotides line up with TRBD1. The germline CDR1 and CDR2 sequences are SNHLY and FYNNEI. V gave up 4 bases and J gave up 6 bases; unmatched junction bases: 14. The CDR3 spans 16 residues. Here the CDR3 reads CASSVVAGDRGSEQYF. In DNA form, the CDR3 reads TGTGCCAGCAGTGTTGTGGCCGGTGACAGGGGTTCCGAGCAGTACTTC.

The chain is built from TRBV24-1 and TRBJ2-3; tentatively, D is TRBD1 (6 bases). CDR3 length: 15 amino acids. The V and J ends lost 1 base and 2 bases respectively, with 9 bases between them. Germline CDR1 and CDR2: KGHDR and SFDVKD. CDR3: CATSDLGQNTDTQYF. The CDR3 nucleotides read TGTGCCACCAGTGATTTAGGACAGAACACAGATACGCAGTATTTT.

The chain uses TRBV28 and TRBJ1-2; D may be TRBD1 (5 bases). Germline CDR1 and CDR2: MDHEN and SYDVKM. The CDR3 loop spans 17 amino acids. Trimming cost V 1 base and J 3 bases, with 18 bases left between them. CDR3 residues: CASSLSVFGQGDYGYTF. In DNA, the CDR3 is TGTGCCAGCAGTTTATCTGTGTTTGGGCAGGGCGACTATGGCTACACCTTC.